The 3 T cell receptor beta chains below were found in one sample sequenced in a study of CD8+ T cells in alopecia areata. Sequencing used cDNA as its template, made by extracting RNA and reverse transcribing it. Repertoires were generated with immunoSEQ multiplex PCR, while TCRdb's copy carries only in-frame clones and drops some. The sample has roughly 120,000 clones, 50% to 75% seen once. Treatment here: oral pan-JAK inhibitor, 5-10 mg twice daily. Sequenced here: CD8+ T cells sorted from blood, sampled at week 4, from a patient treated with tofacitinib. The source of these receptors is a human donor with alopecia areata.

The genes are TRBV29-1 and TRBJ2-7, with D possibly being TRBD1 (7 bases). V was clipped by 4 bases and J by 3 bases, with 19 bases between them. Germline V CDR1 and CDR2: SQVTM, ANQGSEA. The CDR3 spans 15 residues. In nucleotides, the CDR3 is TGCAGCGTTGGCGGGGCTACAGGGGACGGCTACGAGCAGTACTTC. Its translation: CSVGGATGDGYEQYF.

This sequence joins TRBV15 and TRBJ1-1; no definite D call. The CDR3 length is 14 residues. V was trimmed by 0 bases and J by 1 base, leaving 6 bases between them. Looked up from germline, CDR1 is LNHNV and CDR2 is YYDKDF (reference sequence). CDR3 sequence: CATSRDGRNTEAFF. The CDR3 coding sequence is TGTGCCACCAGCAGAGATGGGCGGAACACTGAAGCTTTCTTT.

Only a few counts were recorded for this clone. The V call is TRBV10-3, the J call TRBJ2-5; D possibly corresponds to TRBD2 (6 bases). The germline V and J ends were trimmed by 4 bases and 0 bases, with 12 bases remaining between them. The CDR3 consists of 15 residues. Germline assignment: CDR1 ENHRY and CDR2 SYGVKD. CDR3 residues: CAISAKRDYQETQYF. The DNA for the CDR3 is TGTGCCATCAGTGCCAAGAGGGACTACCAAGAGACCCAGTACTTC.